This TCR beta chain was obtained from a study of T cell clusters in autoimmune cytopenias. TRB amplification used roughly 250 ng of peripheral blood genomic DNA. This CDR3 is built from 14 residues. Germline-derived CDR1 and CDR2 are SGHRS and YFSETQ. One tube held mixed TRB-A and TRB-B primer pools for touch-down PCR. Following a re-call of the multiplex PCR reads, TCRdb has one entry per CDR3 protein and lacks DNA. With around 6,100 distinct CDR3 sequences in the sample, the ten largest clones hold around 6.2%. The sample was also linked to a second study, of T cell repertoires in aging, cancer and after chemotherapy. That study adds: Untreated cancer patients had significantly lower blood TCR diversity than age-matched healthy donors. Across the chemotherapy interval, each cancer cohort showed higher median generation probability, suggesting thymic rebound.

The chain employs TRBV5-1 and TRBJ1-6; TCRdb picks TRBD1, but there is no DNA to check that call. Sequencing was performed on peripheral blood. This TCR came from a human donor in good health. The CDR3 loop reads CASSRSGDNSPLHF.